Following are 5 T cell receptor beta chains from one sample sequenced in a study of T cell responses to AZD1222 COVID-19 vaccine (dated by TCRdb to the early 2020s). Read against the paper, the sample's time point label means: about 28 days (+/-7) after the second vaccine dose. Read against the paper, the sample's treatment or condition label means: meningococcal conjugate vaccine given as trial control. Library preparation used the immunoSEQ multiplex PCR assay. Drawn from immuneACCESS, this table holds only the in-frame rearrangements with V and J called that TCRdb kept. Clones are partly lost; checked studies trace under half to an unresolved V gene and leave the rest unexplained. A total of over 150,000 clones appear in this sample, over 85% of them only once. The leading ten clones occupy 0.8% to 1.3% of the sample. The source material was peripheral blood, sampled 28 days after the second dose of the MenACWY control vaccine. The receptor set was obtained from an adult who received the MenACWY meningococcal vaccine as a control.

The V call is TRBV10-1, the J call TRBJ1-2; 8 bases map to TRBD1. The CDR3 contains 13 residues. With V trimmed by 5 bases and J by 5 bases, 4 bases remained unmatched. Germline values: CDR1 WNHNN, CDR2 SYGVQD (reference sequence). The CDR3 region is CASSSQGAYGYTF. CDR3 nucleotide sequence: TGCGCCAGCAGTTCCCAGGGGGCTTATGGCTACACCTTC.

The chain links TRBV7-2 to TRBJ1-2, with D possibly TRBD1 on 5 matching bases. From germline, CDR1 is SGHTA and CDR2 FQGNSA. This CDR3 is built from 16 residues. V was trimmed by 5 bases and J by 7 bases, leaving 23 bases between them. The CDR3: CASSLSVAQPDSGYTF. The DNA for the CDR3 is TGTGCCAGCAGCCTATCCGTGGCGCAGCCAGACAGTGGCTACACCTTC.

The gene calls are TRBV3-1 (or the pseudogene TRBV3-2) and TRBJ1-3; a possible D gene is TRBD1 (5 bases). The CDR3 has 16 amino acids. V shed 2 bases and J shed 0 bases, with 11 bases lying between them. Germline CDR1 is LGHDT and CDR2 is YNNKEL (reference sequence). Here the CDR3 reads CASSQNTGVSGNTIYF. CDR3 in DNA: TGTGCCAGCAGCCAAAATACAGGCGTCTCTGGAAACACCATATATTTT.

The genes are TRBV28 and TRBJ1-6; weak D call: TRBD1 (5 bases). The CDR3 has 15 residues. V dropped 4 bases and J dropped 7 bases, with 14 bases sitting between them. The germline V gene encodes CDR1 MDHEN and CDR2 SYDVKM. The CDR3 protein is CASSWEAGRNSPLHF. CDR3 nucleotides: TGTGCCAGCAGTTGGGAGGCAGGGCGAAATTCACCCCTCCACTTT. The full variable domain, completed using reference TRBV28 and TRBJ1-6, is DVKVTQSSRYLVKRTGEKVFLECVQDMDHENMFWYRQDPGLGLRLIYFSYDVKMKEKGDIPEGYSVSREKKERFSLILESASTNQTSMYLCASSWEAGRNSPLHFGNGTRLTVT.

V and J are TRBV6-7 and TRBJ2-7, with 9 bases that match TRBD1. Being an ORF, TRBV6-7 has a function that is uncertain. The CDR3 extends over 14 amino acids. Unmatched junction bases numbered 9, after V lost 9 bases and J lost 3 bases. CDR3 bases: TGTGCCAGAATACCGGGACAGGGAAGCTACGAGCAGTACTTC. It yields the protein CARIPGQGSYEQYF.